Detailed here is one T cell receptor beta chain. Unique molecular identifiers were affixed to discrete cDNA molecules within the library. Authors' data handling: Counting gave a median of around 90,000 TCRs per sample, with values ranging from 23,224 to 690,600. TCRdb called the reads again in MiXCR, with one record for every CDR3 protein. These V and J calls are TCRdb output, not the study's own analysis. The table shows about 5,300 distinct CDR3 sequences, with 55% occurring only once. The data are from a study of human T cells and chemical hapten exposure. In the study overall: Sensitization applied 2% DPC to roughly 2 cm by roughly 2 cm of upper inner arm skin. Read at 6 days, the patch tests placed 0.01% DPC on the upper back.

This CDR3 has 16 amino acids. Germline lookup yields CDR1 SGHRS and CDR2 YFSETQ. Trimming removed 3 bases from V and 4 bases from J; junction bases left unmatched: 9. Indicated treatment: therapeutic diphenylcyclopropenone sensitization with weekly scalp DPC. Sequenced material: whole blood, taken before DPC sensitization or 2, 6, or about 24 weeks after (not recorded which). The J gene is TRBJ2-5, the V gene TRBV5-1, with 10 bases identical to TRBD2. The sequence came from an adult with alopecia areata. Some clones in this sample may be carry-over from other donors' samples. This table probably holds off-target reads from a library built for another chain. This CDR3 is CASSSPGLAATETQYF. The CDR3 region has the DNA TGCGCCAGCAGCTCCCCTGGACTAGCGGCTACAGAGACCCAGTACTTC.